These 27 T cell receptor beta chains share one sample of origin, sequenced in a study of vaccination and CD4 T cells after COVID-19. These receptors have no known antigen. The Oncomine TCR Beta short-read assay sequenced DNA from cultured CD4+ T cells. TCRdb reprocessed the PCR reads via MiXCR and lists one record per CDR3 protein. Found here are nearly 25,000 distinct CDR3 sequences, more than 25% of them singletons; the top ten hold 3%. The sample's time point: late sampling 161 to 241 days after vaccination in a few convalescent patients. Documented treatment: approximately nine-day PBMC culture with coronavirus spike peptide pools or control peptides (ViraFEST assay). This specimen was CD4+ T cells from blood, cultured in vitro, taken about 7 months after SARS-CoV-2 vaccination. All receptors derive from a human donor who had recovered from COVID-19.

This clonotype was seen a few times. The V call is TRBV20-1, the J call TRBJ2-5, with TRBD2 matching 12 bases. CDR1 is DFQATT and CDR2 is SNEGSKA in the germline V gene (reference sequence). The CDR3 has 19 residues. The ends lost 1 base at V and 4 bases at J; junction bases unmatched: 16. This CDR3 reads CSARVSRLAGGLGGETQYF. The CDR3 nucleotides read TGCAGTGCTAGAGTTTCGAGGCTAGCGGGAGGGCTGGGGGGAGAGACCCAGTACTTC.

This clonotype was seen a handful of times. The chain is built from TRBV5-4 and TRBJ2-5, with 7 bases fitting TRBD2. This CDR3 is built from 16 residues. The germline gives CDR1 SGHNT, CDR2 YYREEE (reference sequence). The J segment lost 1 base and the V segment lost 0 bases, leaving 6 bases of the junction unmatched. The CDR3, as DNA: TGTGCCAGCAGCTTGGAGACTAGCATACTCCAAGAGACCCAGTACTTC. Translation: CASSLETSILQETQYF.

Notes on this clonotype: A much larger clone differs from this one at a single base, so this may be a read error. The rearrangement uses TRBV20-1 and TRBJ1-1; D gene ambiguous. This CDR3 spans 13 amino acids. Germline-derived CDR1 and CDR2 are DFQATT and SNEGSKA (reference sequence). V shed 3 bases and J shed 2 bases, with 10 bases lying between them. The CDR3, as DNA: TGCAGTGCTAGCCCCGCAGCCAACACTGAAGCTTTCTTT. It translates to CSASPAANTEAFF.

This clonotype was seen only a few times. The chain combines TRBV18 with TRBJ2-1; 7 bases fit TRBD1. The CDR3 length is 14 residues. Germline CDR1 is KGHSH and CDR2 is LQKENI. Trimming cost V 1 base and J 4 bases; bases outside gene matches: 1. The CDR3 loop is CASSPRDSYNEQFF. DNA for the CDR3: TGTGCCAGCTCACCACGGGACAGTTACAATGAGCAGTTCTTC.

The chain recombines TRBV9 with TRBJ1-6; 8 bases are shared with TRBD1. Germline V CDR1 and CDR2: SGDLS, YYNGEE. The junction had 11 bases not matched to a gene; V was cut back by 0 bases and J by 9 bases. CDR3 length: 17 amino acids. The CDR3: CASSVAGAGGKGSPLHF. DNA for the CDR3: TGTGCCAGCAGCGTAGCTGGGGCAGGGGGCAAAGGTTCACCCCTCCACTTT.

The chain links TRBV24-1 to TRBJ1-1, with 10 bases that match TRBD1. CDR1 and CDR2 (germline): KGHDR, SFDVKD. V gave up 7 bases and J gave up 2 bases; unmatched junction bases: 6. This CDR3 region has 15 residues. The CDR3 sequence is CATSGQGGTNTEAFF. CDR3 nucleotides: TGTGCCACCAGCGGACAGGGGGGAACTAACACTGAAGCTTTCTTT.

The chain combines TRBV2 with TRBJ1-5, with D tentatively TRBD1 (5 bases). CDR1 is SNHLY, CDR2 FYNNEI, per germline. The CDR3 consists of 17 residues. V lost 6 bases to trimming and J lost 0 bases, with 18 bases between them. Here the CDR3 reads CASSSGPGSYSNQPQHF. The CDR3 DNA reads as TGTGCCAGCAGCTCGGGACCGGGCTCCTATAGCAATCAGCCCCAGCATTTT.

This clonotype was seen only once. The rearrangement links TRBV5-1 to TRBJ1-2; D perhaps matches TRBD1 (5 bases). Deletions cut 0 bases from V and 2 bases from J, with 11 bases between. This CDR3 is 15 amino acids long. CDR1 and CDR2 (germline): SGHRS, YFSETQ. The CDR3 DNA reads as TGCGCCAGCAGCTTGGGCAGGGCTTCGAACTATGGCTACACCTTC. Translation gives CASSLGRASNYGYTF.

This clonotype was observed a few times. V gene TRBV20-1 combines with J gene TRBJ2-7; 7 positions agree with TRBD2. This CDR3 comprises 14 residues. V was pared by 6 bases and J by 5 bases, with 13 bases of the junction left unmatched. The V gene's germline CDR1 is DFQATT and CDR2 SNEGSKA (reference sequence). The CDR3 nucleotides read TGCAGTGCGGGGGGAGGCGGGAGCCCCCACGAGCAGTACTTC. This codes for CSAGGGGSPHEQYF.

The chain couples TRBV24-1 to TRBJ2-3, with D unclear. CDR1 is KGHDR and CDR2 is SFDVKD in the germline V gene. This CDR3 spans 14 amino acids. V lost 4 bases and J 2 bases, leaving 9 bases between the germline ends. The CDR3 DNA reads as TGTGCCACCAGTGAAGGGCCGTACACAGATACGCAGTATTTT. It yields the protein CATSEGPYTDTQYF.

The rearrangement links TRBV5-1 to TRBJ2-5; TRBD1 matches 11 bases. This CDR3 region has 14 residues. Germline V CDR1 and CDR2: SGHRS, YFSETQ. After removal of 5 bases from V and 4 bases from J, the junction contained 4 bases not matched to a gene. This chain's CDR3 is CASRSGTGGETQYF. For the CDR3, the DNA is TGCGCCAGCAGGAGCGGGACAGGGGGAGAGACCCAGTACTTC.

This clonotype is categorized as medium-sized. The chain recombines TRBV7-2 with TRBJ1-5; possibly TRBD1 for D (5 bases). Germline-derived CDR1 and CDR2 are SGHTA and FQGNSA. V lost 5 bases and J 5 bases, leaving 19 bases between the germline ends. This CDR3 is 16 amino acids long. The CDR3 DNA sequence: TGTGCCAGCAGCCCAGGAGGCAGGGAGGTGGATCAGCCCCAGCATTTT. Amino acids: CASSPGGREVDQPQHF.

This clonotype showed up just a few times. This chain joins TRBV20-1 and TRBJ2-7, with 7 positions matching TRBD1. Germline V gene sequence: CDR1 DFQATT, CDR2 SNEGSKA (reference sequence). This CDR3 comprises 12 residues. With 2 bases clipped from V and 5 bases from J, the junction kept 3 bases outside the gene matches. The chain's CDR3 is CSARPGQDEQYF. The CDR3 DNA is TGCAGTGCTAGACCCGGACAGGACGAGCAGTACTTC.

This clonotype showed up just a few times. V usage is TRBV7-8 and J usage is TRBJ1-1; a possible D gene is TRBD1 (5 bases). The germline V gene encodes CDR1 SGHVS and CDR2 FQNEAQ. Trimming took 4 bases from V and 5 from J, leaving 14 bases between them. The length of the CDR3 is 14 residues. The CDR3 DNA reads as TGTGCCAGCAGCTCCATCTGGGGGACGACTGAAGCTTTCTTT. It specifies CASSSIWGTTEAFF.

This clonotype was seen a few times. CDR3 sequence reads: CASYRGTGELFF. The CDR3 DNA is TGTGCCAGCTACAGGGGTACCGGGGAGCTGTTTTTT. This chain joins TRBV6-1 and TRBJ2-2; 7 bases fit TRBD1. This CDR3 region has 12 residues. The germline V gene has CDR1 MNHNS and CDR2 SASEGT. The ends lost 8 bases at V and 5 bases at J; junction bases unmatched: 2.

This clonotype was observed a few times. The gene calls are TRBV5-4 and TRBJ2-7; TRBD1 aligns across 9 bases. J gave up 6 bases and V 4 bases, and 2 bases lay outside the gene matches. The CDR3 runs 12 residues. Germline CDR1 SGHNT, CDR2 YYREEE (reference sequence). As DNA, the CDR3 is TGTGCCAGCAGCGTGGACAGGGGCGAGCAGTACTTC. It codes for CASSVDRGEQYF.

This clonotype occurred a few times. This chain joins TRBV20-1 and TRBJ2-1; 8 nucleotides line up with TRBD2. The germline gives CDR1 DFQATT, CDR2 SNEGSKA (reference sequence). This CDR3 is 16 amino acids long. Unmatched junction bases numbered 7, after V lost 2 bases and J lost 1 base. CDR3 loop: CSARRPGGGSYNEQFF. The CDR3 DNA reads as TGCAGTGCTAGAAGGCCGGGAGGGGGGTCCTACAATGAGCAGTTCTTC.

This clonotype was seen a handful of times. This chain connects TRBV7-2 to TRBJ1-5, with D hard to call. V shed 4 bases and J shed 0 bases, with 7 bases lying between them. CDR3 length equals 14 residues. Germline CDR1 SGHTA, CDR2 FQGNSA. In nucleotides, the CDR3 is TGTGCCAGCAGCTCGCCTGTTAGCAATCAGCCCCAGCATTTT. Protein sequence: CASSSPVSNQPQHF.

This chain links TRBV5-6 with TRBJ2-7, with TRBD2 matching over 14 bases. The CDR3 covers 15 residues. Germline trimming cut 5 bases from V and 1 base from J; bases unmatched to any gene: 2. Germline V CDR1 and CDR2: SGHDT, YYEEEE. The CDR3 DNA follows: TGTGCCAGCAGTAGGACTAGCGGGAGGTCCTACGAGCAGTACTTC. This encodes CASSRTSGRSYEQYF.

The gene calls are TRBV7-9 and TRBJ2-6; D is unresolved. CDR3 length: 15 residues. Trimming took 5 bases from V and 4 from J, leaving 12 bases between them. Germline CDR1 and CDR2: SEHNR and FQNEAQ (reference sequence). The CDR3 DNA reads TGTGCCAGCAGCCACCATAGTTCGGGGGCCAACGTCCTGACTTTC. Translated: CASSHHSSGANVLTF.

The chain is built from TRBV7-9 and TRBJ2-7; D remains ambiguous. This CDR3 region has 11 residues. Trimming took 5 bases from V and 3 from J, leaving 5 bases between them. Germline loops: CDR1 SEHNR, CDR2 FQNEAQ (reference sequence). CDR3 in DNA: TGTGCCAGCAGCGGCTTCTACGAGCAGTACTTC. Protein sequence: CASSGFYEQYF.

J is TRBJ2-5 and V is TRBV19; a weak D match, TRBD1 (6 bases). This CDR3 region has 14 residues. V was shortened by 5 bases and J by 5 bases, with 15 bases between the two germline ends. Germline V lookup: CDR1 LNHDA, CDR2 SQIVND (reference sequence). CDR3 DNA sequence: TGTGCCAGTAGTCTCACTACAGGGATTGAGACCCAGTACTTC. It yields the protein CASSLTTGIETQYF.

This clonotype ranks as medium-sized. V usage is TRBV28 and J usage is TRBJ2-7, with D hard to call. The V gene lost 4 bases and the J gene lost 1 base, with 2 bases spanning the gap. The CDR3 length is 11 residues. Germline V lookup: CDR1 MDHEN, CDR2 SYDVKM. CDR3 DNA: TGTGCCAGCAGTTCTTCCTACGAGCAGTACTTC. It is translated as CASSSSYEQYF.

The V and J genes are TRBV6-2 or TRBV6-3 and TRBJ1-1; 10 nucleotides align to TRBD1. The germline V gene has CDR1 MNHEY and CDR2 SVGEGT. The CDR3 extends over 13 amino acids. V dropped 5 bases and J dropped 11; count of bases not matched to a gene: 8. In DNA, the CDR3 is TGTGCCAGCAGTGGGACAGGGGAGGTCGGGGCTTTCTTT. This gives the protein CASSGTGEVGAFF.

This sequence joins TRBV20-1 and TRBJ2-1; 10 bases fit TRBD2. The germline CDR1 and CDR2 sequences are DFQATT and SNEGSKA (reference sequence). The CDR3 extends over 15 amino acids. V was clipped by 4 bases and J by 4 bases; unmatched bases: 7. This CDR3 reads CSANPPGLAYNEQFF. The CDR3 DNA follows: TGCAGTGCTAACCCACCGGGACTAGCGTACAATGAGCAGTTCTTC.

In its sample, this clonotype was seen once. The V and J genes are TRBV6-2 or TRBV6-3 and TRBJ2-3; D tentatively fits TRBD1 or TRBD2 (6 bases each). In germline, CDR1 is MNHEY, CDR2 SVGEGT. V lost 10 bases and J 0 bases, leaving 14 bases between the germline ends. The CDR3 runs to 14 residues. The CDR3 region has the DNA TGTGCCACCATAAGGGGGGACAGCACAGATACGCAGTATTTT. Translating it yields CATIRGDSTDTQYF.

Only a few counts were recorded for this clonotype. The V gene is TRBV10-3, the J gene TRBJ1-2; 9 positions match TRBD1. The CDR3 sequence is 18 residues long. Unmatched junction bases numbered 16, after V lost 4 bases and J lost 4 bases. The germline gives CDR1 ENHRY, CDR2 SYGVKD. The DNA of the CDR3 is TGTGCCATCAGTGGCCGGGACAGGGCAATCAAGGGCCTCTATGGCTACACCTTC. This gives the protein CAISGRDRAIKGLYGYTF.